The TCR beta chain described here comes from a study of blood T cells in healthy people across ages. The study recruited healthy Caucasian donors from Russia who were aged about 6 to 90. Each donor had around 10 milliliters of peripheral blood drawn. A J-beta primer mix and a sample-barcoded 5' primer were used in a second PCR of roughly 7 to 12 cycles. A 12-random-nucleotide template-switch adaptor tagged each cDNA molecule. CDR3-containing paired-end reads numbering at least 2.5 million came from each sample. TCRdb ran MiXCR on the 5' RACE reads and lists one entry per CDR3 protein. The sample comprises some 900,000 distinct CDR3 sequences, under 50% of which are singletons, and roughly an eighth rests with the top ten. The V gene's germline CDR1 is LGHNA and CDR2 YNFKEQ. CDR3 length equals 13 residues. Trimming cost V 0 bases and J 7 bases, with 10 bases left between them. Note on this clonotype: This may come from a read error, since a much larger clone is one base off.

This sequence was found in a man aged 25-45 years in good health. Sequencing was carried out using blood. This sequence joins TRBV4-2 and TRBJ2-7; no firm D call. The CDR3 DNA sequence: TGTGCCAGCAGCCAAGAGCCTCCAAATGAGCAGTACTTC. Amino acid sequence: CASSQEPPNEQYF.